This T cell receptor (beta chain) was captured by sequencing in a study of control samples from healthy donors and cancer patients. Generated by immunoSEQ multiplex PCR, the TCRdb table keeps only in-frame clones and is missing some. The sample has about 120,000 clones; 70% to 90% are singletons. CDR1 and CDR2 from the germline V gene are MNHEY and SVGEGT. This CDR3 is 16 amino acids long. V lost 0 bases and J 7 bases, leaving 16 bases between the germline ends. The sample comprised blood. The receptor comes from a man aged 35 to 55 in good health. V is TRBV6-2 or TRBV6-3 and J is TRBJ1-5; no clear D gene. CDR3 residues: CASSYSRASNGQPQHF. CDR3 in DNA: TGTGCCAGCAGTTACTCTAGGGCCTCAAACGGACAGCCCCAGCATTTT.